Below, one T cell receptor beta chain is given with its context. Clones were sequenced by immunoSEQ multiplex PCR, and TCRdb holds only the in-frame ones, with some missing. There are some 30,000 clones in the sample; 85% occur only once, and around 17% lies in the top ten. Germline CDR1 reads MDHEN; CDR2 reads SYDVKM. V lost 9 bases and J lost 0, with 15 bases in between. This CDR3 comprises 15 residues. The sample is drawn from a study of blood T cell repertoires in COVID-19. As for the study in general: PBMCs, B-cell-depleted T cells, or T cells provided the cDNA or gDNA that made up the material.

This rearrangement joins TRBV28 to TRBJ2-4, with TRBD2 as a possible D gene (6 bases). The sequence came from a woman in her sixties or seventies with active COVID-19. Sequenced sample: peripheral blood. The CDR3 nucleotides read TGTGCCAGTACCTCAGGAGGGTTAGCCAAAAACATTCAGTACTTC. It is translated as CASTSGGLAKNIQYF. Complete variable domain (other parts from reference TRBV28 and TRBJ2-4): DVKVTQSSRYLVKRTGEKVFLECVQDMDHENMFWYRQDPGLGLRLIYFSYDVKMKEKGDIPEGYSVSREKKERFSLILESASTNQTSMYLCASTSGGLAKNIQYFGAGTRLSVL.